This T cell receptor (beta chain) was retrieved from a study of T cell repertoires in cytomegalovirus infection. Study context: Public TCR beta signatures indicated both CMV infection and matching HLA type.

Points from the study as a whole: The ex vivo response was dominated by HLA-C-restricted CMV-specific TCR beta clonotypes. There were carriers of CMV plus the relevant HLA, and cumulative public TCR beta family frequency identified them.

The CDR3 loop spans 15 amino acids. MiXCR, run by TCRdb on the reads, gives a single entry per CDR3 protein. The sample holds fewer than 250,000 distinct CDR3 sequences, roughly an eighth seen once. This clonotype was picked up many times. Its antigen remains unknown. At one end, the junction sequence differs from germline, possibly due to a read error. Sample: PBMCs. This chain connects TRBV12-3 or TRBV12-4 to TRBJ2-3; D remains unclear. This clonotype was obtained from a human donor in good health (CMV status not recorded). Some clones in this sample may be carry-over from other donors' samples. The CDR3 region is CANSLDGAPPDTQYF. The CDR3 DNA is TGTGCCAACAGTTTAGATGGCGCGCCCCCAGATACGCAGTATTTT.